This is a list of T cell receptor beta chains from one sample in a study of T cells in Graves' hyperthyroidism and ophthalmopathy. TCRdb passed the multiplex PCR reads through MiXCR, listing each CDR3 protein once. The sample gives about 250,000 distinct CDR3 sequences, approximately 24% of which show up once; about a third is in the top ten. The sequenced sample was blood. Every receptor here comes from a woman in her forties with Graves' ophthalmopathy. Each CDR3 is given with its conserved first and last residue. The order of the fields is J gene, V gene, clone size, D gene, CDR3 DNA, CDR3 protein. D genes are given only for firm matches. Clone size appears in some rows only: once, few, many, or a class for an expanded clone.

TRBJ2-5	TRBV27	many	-	TGTGCCAGCAGTTTATTGTTCGGGGAGACCCAGTACTTC	CASSLLFGETQYF
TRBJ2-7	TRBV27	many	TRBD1	TGTGCCAGCAGTTTTACAGGGGGCAGATACGAGCAGTACTTC	CASSFTGGRYEQYF
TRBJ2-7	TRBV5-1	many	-	TGCGCCAGCAGCTTCCGGACAGCCTCACACGAGCAGTACTTC	CASSFRTASHEQYF
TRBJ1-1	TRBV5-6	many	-	TGTGCCAGCAGCTTGCTTTCCCGGAACACTGAAGCTTTCTTT	CASSLLSRNTEAFF
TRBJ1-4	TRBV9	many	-	TGTGCCAGCAGCGTAGTTCGACCGGGGGGTACTAATGAAAAACTGTTTTTT	CASSVVRPGGTNEKLFF
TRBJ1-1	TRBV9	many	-	TGTGCCAGCAGCGTAGACTCCGTCGGAGGGACTTTCTTT	CASSVDSVGGTFF
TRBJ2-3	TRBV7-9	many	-	TGTGCCAGCAGCTTAAGTCTAACCACAGATACGCAGTATTTT	CASSLSLTTDTQYF
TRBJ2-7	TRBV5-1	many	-	TGCGCCAGCAGCCTCACTGCTCGGGAGCAGTACTTC	CASSLTAREQYF
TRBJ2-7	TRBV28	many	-	TGTGCCAGCAGTTTACAATTCATTCTGTCTGGCGAGCAGTACTTC	CASSLQFILSGEQYF
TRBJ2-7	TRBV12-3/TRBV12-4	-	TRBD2	TGTGCCAGCAGTTCCCTAGCGGGCCTCTCCTACGAGCAGTACTTC	CASSSLAGLSYEQYF
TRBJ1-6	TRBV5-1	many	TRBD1	TGCGCCAGCAGCTGGACACAGGGGAGGAATTCACCCCTCCACTTT	CASSWTQGRNSPLHF
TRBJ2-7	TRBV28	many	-	TGTGCCAGCAGTTACTTCAGCGGAAGCTCCTACGAGCAGTACTTC	CASSYFSGSSYEQYF
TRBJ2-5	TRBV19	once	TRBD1	TGTGCCAGTAGTATCGGAATGACAGGGGTTGCAGTTCAGCCCCAGTACTTC	CASSIGMTGVAVQPQYF
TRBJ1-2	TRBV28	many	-	TGTGCCAGCAGTTTAGGTGGACAGTCCGATCGCTACACCTTC	CASSLGGQSDRYTF
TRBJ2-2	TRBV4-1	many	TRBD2	TGCGCCAGCAGCCAAGAGACTAGCGCGGCGAACACCGGGGAGCTGTTTTTT	CASSQETSAANTGELFF
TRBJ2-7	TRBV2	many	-	TGTGCCATCGGCGCGTTAGACAGCTACGAGCAGTACTTC	CAIGALDSYEQYF
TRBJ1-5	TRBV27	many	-	TGTGCCAGCAGCAATGCTTTCCGCGGAGGGGATCAGCCCCAGCATTTT	CASSNAFRGGDQPQHF
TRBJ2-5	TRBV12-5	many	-	TGTGCTAGTGGTTTGGGTCAGGGATACGAGACCCAGTACTTC	CASGLGQGYETQYF
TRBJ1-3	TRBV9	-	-	TGTGCCAGCAGCGGGGTCGACAACACCATATATTTT	CASSGVDNTIYF
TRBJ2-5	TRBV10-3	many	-	TGTGCCATCAGGGACAGTAAAGAGACCCAGTACTTC	CAIRDSKETQYF
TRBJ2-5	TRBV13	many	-	TGTGCCAGCAGCTTATCGGCAGGGGAGGAGACCCAGTACTTC	CASSLSAGEETQYF
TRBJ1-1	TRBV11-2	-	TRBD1	TGTGCCAGCAGCTTAGGGGGACAGCTGTTGAACACTGAAGCTTTCTTT	CASSLGGQLLNTEAFF
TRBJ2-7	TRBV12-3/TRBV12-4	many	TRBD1	TGTGCCAGCAGATCGACAGGGTTACCCTACGAGCAGTACTTC	CASRSTGLPYEQYF
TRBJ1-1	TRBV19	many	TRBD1	TGTGCCAGTAGTCCTGACAGGGCGGACACTGAAGCTTTCTTT	CASSPDRADTEAFF
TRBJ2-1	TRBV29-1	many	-	TGCAGCGTCCCGACAGGTCGCTCCTACAATGAGCAGTTCTTC	CSVPTGRSYNEQFF
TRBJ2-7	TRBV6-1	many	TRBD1	TGTGCCAGCAGTGAAGTGAGCTCAGGGACAGGGTACGAGCAGTACTTC	CASSEVSSGTGYEQYF
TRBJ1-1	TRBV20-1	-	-	TGCAGTGCTCCAGGCCGACCAAACACTGAAGCTTTCTTT	CSAPGRPNTEAFF
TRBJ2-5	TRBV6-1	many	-	TGTGCCAGCAGTGAAAGGTACGGGTACCAAGAGACCCAGTACTTC	CASSERYGYQETQYF
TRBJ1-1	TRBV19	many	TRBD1	TGTGCCAGCGCCGGGACAGTTAACATGAACACTGAAGCTTTCTTT	CASAGTVNMNTEAFF
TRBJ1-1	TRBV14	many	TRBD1	TGTGCCAGCAGCCTGACCGGGACAGGGAGTACTGAAGCTTTCTTT	CASSLTGTGSTEAFF
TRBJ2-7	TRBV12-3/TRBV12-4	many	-	TGTGCCAGCAGCTTTAGCCGTGTGGGGTTCTCCTACGAGCAGTACTTC	CASSFSRVGFSYEQYF
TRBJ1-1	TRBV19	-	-	TGTGCCAGTAGGAACTGGGCGAGTAACACTGAAGCTTTCTTT	CASRNWASNTEAFF
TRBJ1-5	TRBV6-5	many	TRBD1	TGTGCCAGCAGCCAGACAGGGTCTAGCAATCAGCCCCAGCATTTT	CASSQTGSSNQPQHF
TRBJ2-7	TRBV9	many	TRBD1	TGTGCCAGCAGCGTAGCTGACAGGGTAGGCGAGCAGTACTTC	CASSVADRVGEQYF
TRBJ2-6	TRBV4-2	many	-	TGTGCCAGCAGCCAAGGTACCTCGAGCTCTGGGGCCAACGTCCTGACTTTC	CASSQGTSSSGANVLTF